This T cell receptor beta chain was sequenced for a study of blood T cell repertoires in COVID-19 (TCRdb year 2020). Background on the whole study: Samples covering the acute and convalescent phases of COVID-19 were provided by collaborators in the United States, Italy and Spain. Deeply sampled blood TCRbeta repertoires from subjects exposed to, actively infected with, or recovered from COVID-19 were included in the dataset. The material from the prospective study consisted of cDNA or gDNA derived from T cells, B-cell-depleted T cells, or PBMCs. Sample metadata almost always included a de-identified subject ID, COVID-19 status, age in years and sex. Where available, HLA class I and class II types were taken from metadata supplied by the sample provider and were not determined by assay-based typing. The repertoires were made available in a free public database intended to serve as a resource for research on the immune response to SARS-CoV-2. The samples were drawn from the first 160 participants of the ongoing ImmuneRACE study and from 950 to 1,500 subjects provided by 6 global collaborators. Broader findings and caveats from the paper: Clinical and demographic metadata were provided uncurated, with the amount varying by source and participant.

The CDR3 holds 12 amino acids from the cysteine to the phenylalanine. Only CDR3 DNA remains: 36 bases, in frame from the first base. The germline ends are 14 bases apart after V is trimmed by 8 bases and J by 7 bases. CDR1 and CDR2 were assigned from the germline V gene (reference sequence) as LGHDT and YNNKEL. In its sample, this clone was seen a few times. The clone's antigen remains unknown. The sample holds no much larger clone one base away, and base qualities are not on file. Enrolling through a virtual design, the prospective study's participants ranged in age from roughly 18 to 95 years and lived across 24 United States geographic areas. In the prospective study, cohorts were assigned on the basis of participant-reported clinical history obtained from a screening survey and a study questionnaire. ImmuneRACE Cohort 3 recovered participants were defined by two consecutive negative NP/OP PCR tests, healthcare professional clearance, or symptom resolution. In the prospective study, mobile phlebotomists collected whole blood, serum and a nasopharyngeal or oropharyngeal swab from each participant. Over a roughly 2-month period, participants in the prospective study had the option of providing additional blood draws and questionnaires. Prospective study blood samples were shipped either frozen or at room temperature before DNA extraction.

TCRbeta CDR3 regions were amplified from genomic DNA by means of the immunoSEQ Assay, a bias-controlled multiplex PCR. The study's own analysis went as follows. The number of nucleated cells in each sample was estimated from the amplification of reference gene primers within the assay. To quantify the absolute abundance of each unique TCRbeta CDR3 rearrangement, sequence reads were collapsed and filtered. Productive Simpson clonality was computed per sample as the square root of Simpson's diversity index over productive rearrangements. TCRdb holds this immuneACCESS table with in-frame rearrangements only. Some clones are missing; in checked studies, unresolved V genes explain under half, and the rest has no known cause. V, J and clone size derive from that table, while D and trimming were established from the DNA sequence. The sample table lists 250,000 or so clones, about 87% of them with a count of one. The leading ten clones occupy roughly 1.6% of the sample.

The TCR was taken from a woman in her forties or fifties who had recovered from COVID-19. The chain is made from TRBV3-1 (or the pseudogene TRBV3-2) and TRBJ2-5, with the D gene too uncertain to name. Sequenced: PBMCs or T cells enriched from blood (not recorded which). The CDR3 protein sequence reads: CASLHPVGTQYF. The DNA sequence reads TGTGCCAGCCTCCACCCCGTCGGGACCCAGTACTTC.